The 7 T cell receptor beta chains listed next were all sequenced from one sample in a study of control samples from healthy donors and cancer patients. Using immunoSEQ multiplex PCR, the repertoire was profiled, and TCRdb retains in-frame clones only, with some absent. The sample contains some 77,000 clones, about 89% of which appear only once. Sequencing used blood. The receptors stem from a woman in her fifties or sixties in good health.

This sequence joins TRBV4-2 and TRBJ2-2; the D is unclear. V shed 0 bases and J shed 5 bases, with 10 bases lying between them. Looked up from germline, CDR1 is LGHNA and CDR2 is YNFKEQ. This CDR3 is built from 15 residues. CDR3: CASSQEGSWTGELFF. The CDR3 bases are TGTGCCAGCAGCCAAGAGGGTAGTTGGACCGGGGAGCTGTTTTTT.

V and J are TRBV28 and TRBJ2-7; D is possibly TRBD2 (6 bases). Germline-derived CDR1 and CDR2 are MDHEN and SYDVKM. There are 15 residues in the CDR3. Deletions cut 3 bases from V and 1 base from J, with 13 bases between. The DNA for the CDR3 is TGTGCCAGCAGTTTTGCGGGATCCCCTTCCTACGAGCAGTACTTC. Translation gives CASSFAGSPSYEQYF.

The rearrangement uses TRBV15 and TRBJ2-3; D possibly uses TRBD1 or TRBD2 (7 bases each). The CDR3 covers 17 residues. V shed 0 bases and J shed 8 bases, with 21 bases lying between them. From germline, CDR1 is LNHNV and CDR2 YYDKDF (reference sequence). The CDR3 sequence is CATSRDRGGGPLGTQYF. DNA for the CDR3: TGTGCCACCAGCAGAGATAGGGGAGGGGGCCCCCTAGGTACGCAGTATTTT.

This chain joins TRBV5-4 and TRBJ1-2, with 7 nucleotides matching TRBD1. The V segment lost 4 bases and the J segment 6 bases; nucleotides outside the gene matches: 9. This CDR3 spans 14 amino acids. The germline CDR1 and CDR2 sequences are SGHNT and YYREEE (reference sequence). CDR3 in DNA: TGTGCCAGCAGCACGGGGACAGTGCGGAATGGCTACACCTTC. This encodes CASSTGTVRNGYTF.

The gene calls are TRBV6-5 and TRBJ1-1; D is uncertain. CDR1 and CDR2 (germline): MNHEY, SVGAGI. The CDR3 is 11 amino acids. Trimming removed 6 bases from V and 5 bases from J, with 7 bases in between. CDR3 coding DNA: TGTGCCAGCAGCTGGTGGACTGAAGCTTTCTTT. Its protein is CASSWWTEAFF.

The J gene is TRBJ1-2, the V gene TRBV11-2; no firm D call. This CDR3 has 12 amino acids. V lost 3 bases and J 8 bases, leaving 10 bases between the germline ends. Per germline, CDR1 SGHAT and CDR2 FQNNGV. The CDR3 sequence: CASSFNTAGYTF. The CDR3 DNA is TGTGCCAGCAGCTTCAATACGGCAGGCTACACCTTC. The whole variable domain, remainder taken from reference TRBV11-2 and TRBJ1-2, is EAGVAQSPRYKIIEKRQSVAFWCNPISGHATLYWYQQILGQGPKLLIQFQNNGVVDDSQLPKDRFSAERLKGVDSTLKIQPAKLEDSAVYLCASSFNTAGYTFGSGTRLTVV.

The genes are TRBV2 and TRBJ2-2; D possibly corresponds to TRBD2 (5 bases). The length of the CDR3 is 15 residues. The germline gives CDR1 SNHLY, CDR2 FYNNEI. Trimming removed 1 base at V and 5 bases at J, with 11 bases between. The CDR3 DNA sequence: TGTGCCAGCAGTGAAGGACCGGGGTGGACCGGGGAGCTGTTTTTT. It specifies CASSEGPGWTGELFF.